This T cell receptor beta chain was identified during a study of neurological immune-mediated disorders. Trimming at V came to 3 bases and at J to 5 bases, leaving 13 bases not matched to a gene. From germline, CDR1 is SGHRS and CDR2 YFSETQ. The CDR3 covers 16 residues. TCRdb re-analysed the 5' RACE reads in MiXCR, keeping a single row per CDR3 protein. The repertoire holds 20,000 to 25,000 distinct CDR3 sequences, with roughly 17% as singletons. V usage is TRBV5-1 and J usage is TRBJ1-1; the match to TRBD1 covers 7 bases. This TCR was sampled from a woman between 18 and 29 years old with multiple sclerosis. Specimen: CD8+ T cells from blood. The CDR3 sequence: CASSWIGGGIGTEAFF. The CDR3 DNA sequence: TGCGCCAGCAGCTGGATTGGAGGGGGCATTGGGACTGAAGCTTTCTTT.